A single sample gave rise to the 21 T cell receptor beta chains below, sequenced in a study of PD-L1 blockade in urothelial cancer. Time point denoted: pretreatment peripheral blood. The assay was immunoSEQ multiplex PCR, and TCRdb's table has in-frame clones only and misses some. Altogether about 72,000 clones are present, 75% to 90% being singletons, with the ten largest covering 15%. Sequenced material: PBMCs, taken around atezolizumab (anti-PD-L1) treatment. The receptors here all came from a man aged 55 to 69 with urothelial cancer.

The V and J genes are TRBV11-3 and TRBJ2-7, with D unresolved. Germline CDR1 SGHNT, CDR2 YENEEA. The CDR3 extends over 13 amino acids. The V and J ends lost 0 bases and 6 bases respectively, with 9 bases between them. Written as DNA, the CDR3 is TGTGCCAGCAGCTTAGAGGCCGATTCCGAGCAGTACTTC. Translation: CASSLEADSEQYF.

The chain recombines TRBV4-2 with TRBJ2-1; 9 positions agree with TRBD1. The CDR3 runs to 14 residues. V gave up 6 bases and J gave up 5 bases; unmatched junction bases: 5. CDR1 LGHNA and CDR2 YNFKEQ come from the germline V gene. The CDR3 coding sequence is TGTGCCAGCAGTACGAGGACAGGGGACAATGAGCAGTTCTTC. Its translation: CASSTRTGDNEQFF.

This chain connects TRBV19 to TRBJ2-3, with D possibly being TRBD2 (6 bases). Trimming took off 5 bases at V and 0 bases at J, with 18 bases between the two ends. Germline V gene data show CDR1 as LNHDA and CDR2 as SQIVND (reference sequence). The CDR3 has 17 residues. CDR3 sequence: CASSPLRGTPSTDTQYF. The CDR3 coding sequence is TGTGCCAGTAGTCCTCTACGGGGGACTCCTAGCACAGATACGCAGTATTTT.

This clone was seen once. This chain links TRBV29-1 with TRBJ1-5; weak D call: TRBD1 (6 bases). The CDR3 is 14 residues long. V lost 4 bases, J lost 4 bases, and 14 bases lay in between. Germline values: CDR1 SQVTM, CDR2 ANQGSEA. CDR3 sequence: CSVAPSGQNQPQHF. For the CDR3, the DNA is TGCAGCGTTGCCCCAAGCGGACAGAATCAGCCCCAGCATTTT.

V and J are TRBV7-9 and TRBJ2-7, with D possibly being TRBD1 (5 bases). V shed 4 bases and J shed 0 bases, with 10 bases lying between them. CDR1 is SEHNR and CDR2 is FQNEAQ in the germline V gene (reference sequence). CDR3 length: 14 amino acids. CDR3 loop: CASSSDSSSYEQYF. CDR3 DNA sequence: TGTGCCAGCAGCTCAGACAGCAGCTCCTACGAGCAGTACTTC.

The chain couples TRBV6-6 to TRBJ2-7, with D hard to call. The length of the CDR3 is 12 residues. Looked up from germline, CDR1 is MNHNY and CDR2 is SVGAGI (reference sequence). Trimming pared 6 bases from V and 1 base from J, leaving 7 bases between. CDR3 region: CASRGNSYEQYF. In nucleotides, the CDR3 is TGTGCCAGCAGGGGCAATTCCTACGAGCAGTACTTC.

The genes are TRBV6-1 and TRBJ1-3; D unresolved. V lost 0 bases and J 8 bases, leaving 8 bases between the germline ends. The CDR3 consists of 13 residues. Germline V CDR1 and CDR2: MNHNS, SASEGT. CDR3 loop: CASSEARVHTIYF. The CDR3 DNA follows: TGTGCCAGCAGTGAAGCGAGGGTCCACACCATATATTTT.

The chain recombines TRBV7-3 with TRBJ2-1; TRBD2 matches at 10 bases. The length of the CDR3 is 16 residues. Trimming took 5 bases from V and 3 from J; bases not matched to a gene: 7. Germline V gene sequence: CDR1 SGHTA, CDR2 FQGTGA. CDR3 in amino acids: CASSPLGTSDYNEQFF. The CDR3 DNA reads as TGTGCCAGCAGCCCTCTTGGGACTAGCGACTACAATGAGCAGTTCTTC.

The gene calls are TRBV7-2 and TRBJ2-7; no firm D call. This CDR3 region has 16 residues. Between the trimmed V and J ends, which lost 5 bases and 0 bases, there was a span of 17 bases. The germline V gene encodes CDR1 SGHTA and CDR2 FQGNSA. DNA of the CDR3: TGTGCCAGCAGCCAGGCCCCGACCCGCAGCTCCTACGAGCAGTACTTC. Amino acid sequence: CASSQAPTRSSYEQYF. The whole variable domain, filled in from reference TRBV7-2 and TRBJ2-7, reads GAGVSQSPSNKVTEKGKDVELRCDPISGHTALYWYRQSLGQGLEFLIYFQGNSAPDKSGLPSDRFSAERTGGSVSTLTIQRTQQEDSAVYLCASSQAPTRSSYEQYFGPGTRLTVT.

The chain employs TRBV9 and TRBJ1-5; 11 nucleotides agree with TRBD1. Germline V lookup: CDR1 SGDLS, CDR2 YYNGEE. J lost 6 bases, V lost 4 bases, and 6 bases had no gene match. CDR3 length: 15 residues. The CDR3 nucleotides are TGTGCCAGCAGCCCGGGACAGGGGGAAGGTCAGCCCCAGCATTTT. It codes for CASSPGQGEGQPQHF.

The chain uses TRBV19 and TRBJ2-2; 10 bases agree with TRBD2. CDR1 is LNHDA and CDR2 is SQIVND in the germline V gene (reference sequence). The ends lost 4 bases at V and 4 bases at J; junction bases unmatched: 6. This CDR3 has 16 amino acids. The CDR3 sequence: CASSKKAGGTTGELFF. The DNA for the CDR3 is TGTGCCAGTAGTAAAAAAGCGGGGGGGACCACCGGGGAGCTGTTTTTT.

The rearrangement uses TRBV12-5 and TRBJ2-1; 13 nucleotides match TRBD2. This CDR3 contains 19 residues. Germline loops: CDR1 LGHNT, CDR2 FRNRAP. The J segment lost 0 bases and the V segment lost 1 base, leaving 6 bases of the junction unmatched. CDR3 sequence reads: CASGLATSGGLRSYNEQFF. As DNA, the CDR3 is TGTGCTAGTGGTTTGGCGACTAGCGGGGGGCTACGCTCCTACAATGAGCAGTTCTTC.

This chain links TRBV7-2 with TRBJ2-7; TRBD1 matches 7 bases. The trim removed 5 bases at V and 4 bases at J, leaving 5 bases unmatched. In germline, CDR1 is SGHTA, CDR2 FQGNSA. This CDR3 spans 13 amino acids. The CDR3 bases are TGTGCCAGCAGCGACCGGGACAGATACGAGCAGTACTTC. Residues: CASSDRDRYEQYF.

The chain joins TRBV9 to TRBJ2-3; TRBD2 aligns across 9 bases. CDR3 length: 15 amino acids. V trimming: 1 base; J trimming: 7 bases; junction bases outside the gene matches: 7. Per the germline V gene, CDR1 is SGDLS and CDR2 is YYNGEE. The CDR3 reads CASSVLAGDSNTQYF. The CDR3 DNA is TGTGCCAGCAGCGTATTAGCGGGGGATTCCAATACGCAGTATTTT.

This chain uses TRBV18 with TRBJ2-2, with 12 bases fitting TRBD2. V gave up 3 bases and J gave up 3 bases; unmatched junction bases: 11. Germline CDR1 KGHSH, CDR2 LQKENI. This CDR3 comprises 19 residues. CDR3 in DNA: TGTGCCAGCTCACCCCAAAGGAGACTAGCGGGGGACCACACCGGGGAGCTGTTTTTT. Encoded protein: CASSPQRRLAGDHTGELFF.

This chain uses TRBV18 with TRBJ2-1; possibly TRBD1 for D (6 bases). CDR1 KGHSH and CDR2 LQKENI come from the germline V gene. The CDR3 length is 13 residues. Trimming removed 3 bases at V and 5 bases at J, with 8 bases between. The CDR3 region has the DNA TGTGCCAGCTCACCCCGACAGGACAATGAGCAGTTCTTC. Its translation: CASSPRQDNEQFF.

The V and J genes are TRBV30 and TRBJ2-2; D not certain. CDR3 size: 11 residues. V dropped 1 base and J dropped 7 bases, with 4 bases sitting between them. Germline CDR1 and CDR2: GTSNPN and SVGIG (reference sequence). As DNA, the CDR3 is TGTGCCTGGAGTGGCGGCGGGGAGCTGTTTTTT. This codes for CAWSGGGELFF.

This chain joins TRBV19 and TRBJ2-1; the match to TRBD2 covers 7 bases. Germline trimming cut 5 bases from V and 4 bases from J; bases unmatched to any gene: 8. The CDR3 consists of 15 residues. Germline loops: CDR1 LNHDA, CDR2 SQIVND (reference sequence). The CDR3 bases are TGTGCCAGTAGTTCGCGGACTAGACCTTACAATGAGCAGTTCTTC. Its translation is CASSSRTRPYNEQFF. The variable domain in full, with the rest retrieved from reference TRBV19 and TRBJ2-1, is DGGITQSPKYLFRKEGQNVTLSCEQNLNHDAMYWYRQDPGQGLRLIYYSQIVNDFQKGDIAEGYSVSREKKESFPLTVTSAQKNPTAFYLCASSSRTRPYNEQFFGPGTRLTVL.

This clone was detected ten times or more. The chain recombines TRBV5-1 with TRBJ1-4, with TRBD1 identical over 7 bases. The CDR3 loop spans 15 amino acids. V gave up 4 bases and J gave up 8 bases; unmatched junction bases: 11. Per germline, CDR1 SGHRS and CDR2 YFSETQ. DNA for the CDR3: TGCGCCAGCAGCCCGTGGACAGGTTGGGGGGAAAAACTGTTTTTT. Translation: CASSPWTGWGEKLFF.

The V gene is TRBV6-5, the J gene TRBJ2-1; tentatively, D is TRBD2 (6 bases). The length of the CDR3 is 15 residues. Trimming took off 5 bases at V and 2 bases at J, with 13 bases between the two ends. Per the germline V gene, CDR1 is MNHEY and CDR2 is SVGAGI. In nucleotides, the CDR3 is TGTGCCAGCAGTCCCGGGACTCCTACCTACAATGAGCAGTTCTTC. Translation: CASSPGTPTYNEQFF.

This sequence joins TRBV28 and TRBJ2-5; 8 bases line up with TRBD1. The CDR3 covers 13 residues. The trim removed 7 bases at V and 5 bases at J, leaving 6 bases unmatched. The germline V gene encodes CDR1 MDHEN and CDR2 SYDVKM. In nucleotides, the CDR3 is TGTGCCAGCATCGCGACAGGGGCGGAGACCCAGTACTTC. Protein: CASIATGAETQYF.